The T cell receptor (beta chain) under discussion was sequenced for a study of identifying expanded T cells in peripheral blood. Collection occurred without any documented infections or immune events in donors. A note on this clone: Its antigen is currently unknown.

The ends were cut back, 1 base at V and 0 bases at J, with 10 bases in the middle. The CDR3 totals 15 residues. The germline V gene encodes CDR1 SGHDT and CDR2 YYEEEE. The assay was immunoSEQ multiplex PCR, and TCRdb's table has in-frame clones only and misses some. The sample yields some 130,000 clones, around 88% seen once. Broader study findings: Over about two and four weeks, about 15 and 19 clones changed, versus roughly 1.2 between replicates. Approximately two-week clone count variance significantly increased as total template count grew.

The clonotype was recovered from a person aged 18 to 70 in good health. The genes are TRBV5-6 and TRBJ1-1, with D uncertain. The sample consisted of blood. CDR3 protein: CASSLRQTMNTEAFF. The CDR3 DNA reads TGTGCCAGCAGCTTGCGGCAGACGATGAACACTGAAGCTTTCTTT.